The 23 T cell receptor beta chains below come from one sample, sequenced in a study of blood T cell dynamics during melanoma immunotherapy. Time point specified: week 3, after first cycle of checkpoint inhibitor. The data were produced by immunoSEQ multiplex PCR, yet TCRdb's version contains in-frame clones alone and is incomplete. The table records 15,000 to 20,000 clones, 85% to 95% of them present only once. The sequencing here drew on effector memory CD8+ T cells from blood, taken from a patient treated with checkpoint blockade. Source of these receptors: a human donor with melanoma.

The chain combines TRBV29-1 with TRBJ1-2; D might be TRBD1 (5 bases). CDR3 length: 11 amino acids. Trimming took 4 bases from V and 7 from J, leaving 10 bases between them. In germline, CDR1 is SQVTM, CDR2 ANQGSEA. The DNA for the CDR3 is TGCAGCGTTGTGCGGGGCGGTGGCTACACCTTC. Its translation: CSVVRGGGYTF.

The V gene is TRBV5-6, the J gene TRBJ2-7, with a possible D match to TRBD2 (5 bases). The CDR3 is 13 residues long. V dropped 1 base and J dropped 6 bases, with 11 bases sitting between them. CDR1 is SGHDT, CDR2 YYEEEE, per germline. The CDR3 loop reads CASSLSRGREQYF. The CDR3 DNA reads TGTGCCAGCAGCTTGTCTAGAGGGCGCGAGCAGTACTTC.

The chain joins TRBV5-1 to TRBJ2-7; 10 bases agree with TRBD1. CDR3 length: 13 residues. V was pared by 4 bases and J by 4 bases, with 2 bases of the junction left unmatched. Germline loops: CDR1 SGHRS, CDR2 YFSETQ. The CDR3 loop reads CASSAGQGYEQYF. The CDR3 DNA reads TGCGCCAGCAGCGCGGGACAGGGGTACGAGCAGTACTTC.

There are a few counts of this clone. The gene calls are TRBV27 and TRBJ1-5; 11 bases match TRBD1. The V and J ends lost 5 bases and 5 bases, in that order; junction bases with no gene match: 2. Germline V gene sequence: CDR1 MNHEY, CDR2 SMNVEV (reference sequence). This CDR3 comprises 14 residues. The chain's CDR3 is CASSPGQGDQPQHF. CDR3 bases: TGTGCCAGCAGTCCGGGACAGGGGGATCAGCCCCAGCATTTT.

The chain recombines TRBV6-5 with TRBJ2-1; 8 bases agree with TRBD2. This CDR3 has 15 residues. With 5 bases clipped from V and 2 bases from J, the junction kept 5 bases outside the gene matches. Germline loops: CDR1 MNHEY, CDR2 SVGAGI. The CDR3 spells CASSRSLAAYNEQFF. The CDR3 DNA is TGTGCCAGCAGTCGGTCACTAGCGGCCTACAATGAGCAGTTCTTC.

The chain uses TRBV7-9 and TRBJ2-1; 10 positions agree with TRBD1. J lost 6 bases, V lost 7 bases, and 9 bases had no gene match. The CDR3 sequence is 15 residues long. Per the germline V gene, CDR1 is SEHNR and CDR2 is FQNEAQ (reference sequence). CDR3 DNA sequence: TGTGCCAGCACCACGTCTAGGACAGGGGGCAATGAGCAGTTCTTC. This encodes CASTTSRTGGNEQFF. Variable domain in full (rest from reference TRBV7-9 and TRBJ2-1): DTGVSQNPRHKITKRGQNVTFRCDPISEHNRLYWYRQTLGQGPEFLTYFQNEAQLEKSRLLSDRFSAERPKGSFSTLEIQRTEQGDSAMYLCASTTSRTGGNEQFFGPGTRLTVL.

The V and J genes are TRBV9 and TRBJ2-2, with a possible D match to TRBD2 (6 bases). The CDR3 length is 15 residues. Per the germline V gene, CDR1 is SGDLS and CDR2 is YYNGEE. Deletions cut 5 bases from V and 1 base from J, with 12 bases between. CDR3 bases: TGTGCCAGCAGTATCCACGGGGGGAACACCGGGGAGCTGTTTTTT. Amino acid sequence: CASSIHGGNTGELFF.

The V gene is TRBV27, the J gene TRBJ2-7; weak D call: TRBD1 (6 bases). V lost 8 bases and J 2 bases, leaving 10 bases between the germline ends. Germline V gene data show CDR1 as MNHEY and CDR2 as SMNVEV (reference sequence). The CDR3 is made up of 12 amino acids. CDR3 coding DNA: TGTGCCAGCGGAGACAGGCCCTACGAGCAGTACTTC. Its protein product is CASGDRPYEQYF.

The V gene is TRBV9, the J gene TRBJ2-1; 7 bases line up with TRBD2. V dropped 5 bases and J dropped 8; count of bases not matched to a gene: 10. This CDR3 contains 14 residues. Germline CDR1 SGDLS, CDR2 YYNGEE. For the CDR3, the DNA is TGTGCCAGCAGAGGCGGGGCGGGAGACGATGAGCAGTTCTTC. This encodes CASRGGAGDDEQFF.

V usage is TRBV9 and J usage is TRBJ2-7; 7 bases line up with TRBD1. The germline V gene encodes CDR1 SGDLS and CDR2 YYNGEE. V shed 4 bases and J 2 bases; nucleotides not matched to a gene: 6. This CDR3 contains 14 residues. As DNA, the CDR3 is TGTGCCAGCAGCCCAGGGGGTGTCGCCTACGAGCAGTACTTC. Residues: CASSPGGVAYEQYF.

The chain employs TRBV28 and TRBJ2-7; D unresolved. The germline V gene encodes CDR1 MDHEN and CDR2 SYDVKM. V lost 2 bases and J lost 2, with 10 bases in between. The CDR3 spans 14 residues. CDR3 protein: CASSLPTVAYEQYF. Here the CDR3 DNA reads TGTGCCAGCAGTTTACCCACGGTAGCCTACGAGCAGTACTTC.

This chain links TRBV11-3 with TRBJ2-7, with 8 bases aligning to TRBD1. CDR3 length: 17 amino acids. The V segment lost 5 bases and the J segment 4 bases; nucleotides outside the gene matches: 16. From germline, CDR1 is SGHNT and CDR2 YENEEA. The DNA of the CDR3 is TGTGCCAGCAGCCCCCACCACCCGGACAGGGCGATGTACGAGCAGTACTTC. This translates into CASSPHHPDRAMYEQYF.

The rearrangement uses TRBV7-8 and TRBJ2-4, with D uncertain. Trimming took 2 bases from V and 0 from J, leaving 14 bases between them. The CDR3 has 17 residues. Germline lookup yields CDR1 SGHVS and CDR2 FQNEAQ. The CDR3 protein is CASSLSSLNLAKNIQYF. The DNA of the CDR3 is TGTGCCAGCAGCTTATCCTCACTTAACCTAGCCAAAAACATTCAGTACTTC.

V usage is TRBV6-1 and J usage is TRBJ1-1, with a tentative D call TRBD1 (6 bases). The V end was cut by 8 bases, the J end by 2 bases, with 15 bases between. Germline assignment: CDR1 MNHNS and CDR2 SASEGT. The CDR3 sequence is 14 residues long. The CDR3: CASPDRPLNTEAFF. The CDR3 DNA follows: TGTGCCAGCCCGGACAGACCTTTAAACACTGAAGCTTTCTTT.

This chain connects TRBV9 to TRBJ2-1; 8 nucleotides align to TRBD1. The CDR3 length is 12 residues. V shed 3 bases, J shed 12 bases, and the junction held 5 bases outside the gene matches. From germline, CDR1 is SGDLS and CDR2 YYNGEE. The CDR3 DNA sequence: TGTGCCAGCAGCGACCGACAGGGGCCGCAGTTCTTC. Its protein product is CASSDRQGPQFF. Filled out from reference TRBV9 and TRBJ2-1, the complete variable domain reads DSGVTQTPKHLITATGQRVTLRCSPRSGDLSVYWYQQSLDQGLQFLIQYYNGEERAKGNILERFSAQQFPDLHSELNLSSLELGDSALYFCASSDRQGPQFFGPGTRLTVL.

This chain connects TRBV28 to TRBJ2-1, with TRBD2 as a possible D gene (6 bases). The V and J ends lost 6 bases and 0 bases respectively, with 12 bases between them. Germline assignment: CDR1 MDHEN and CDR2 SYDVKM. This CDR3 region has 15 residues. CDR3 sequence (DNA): TGTGCCAGCAGGCGGGAACTGAGCTCCTACAATGAGCAGTTCTTC. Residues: CASRRELSSYNEQFF.

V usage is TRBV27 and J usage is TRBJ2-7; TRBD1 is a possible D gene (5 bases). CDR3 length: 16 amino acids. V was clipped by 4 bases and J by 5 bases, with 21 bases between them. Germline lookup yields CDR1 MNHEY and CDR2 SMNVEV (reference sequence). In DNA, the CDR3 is TGTGCCAGCAGTTCGACCCCCCGCAGGGAAGAAAACGAGCAGTACTTC. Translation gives CASSSTPRREENEQYF.

CDR3 loop: CASSQEAPDQAGSDTQYF. For the CDR3, the DNA is TGTGCCAGCAGCCAAGAGGCGCCAGACCAGGCAGGATCAGATACGCAGTATTTT. This chain links TRBV14 with TRBJ2-3; D remains ambiguous. V was pared by 0 bases and J by 4 bases, with 20 bases between. The CDR3 length is 18 residues. Germline-derived CDR1 and CDR2 are SGHDN and FVKESK.

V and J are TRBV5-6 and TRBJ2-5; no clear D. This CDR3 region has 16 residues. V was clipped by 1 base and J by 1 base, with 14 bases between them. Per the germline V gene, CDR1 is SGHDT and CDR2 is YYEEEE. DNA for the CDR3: TGTGCCAGCAGCTTGAATGCGCGAGGTCGCCAAGAGACCCAGTACTTC. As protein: CASSLNARGRQETQYF. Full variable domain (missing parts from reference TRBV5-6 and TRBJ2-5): DAGVTQSPTHLIKTRGQQVTLRCSPKSGHDTVSWYQQALGQGPQFIFQYYEEEERQRGNFPDRFSGHQFPNYSSELNVNALLLGDSALYLCASSLNARGRQETQYFGPGTRLLVL.

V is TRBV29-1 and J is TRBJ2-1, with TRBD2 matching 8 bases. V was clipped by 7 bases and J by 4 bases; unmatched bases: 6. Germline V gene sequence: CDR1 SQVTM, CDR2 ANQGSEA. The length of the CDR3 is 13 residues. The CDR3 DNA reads TGCAGCGCAGCGGGAGTCCCGTACAATGAGCAGTTCTTC. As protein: CSAAGVPYNEQFF.

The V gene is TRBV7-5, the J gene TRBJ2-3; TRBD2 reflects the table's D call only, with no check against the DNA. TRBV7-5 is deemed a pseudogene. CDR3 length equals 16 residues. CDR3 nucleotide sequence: TGTGTCAGAAGCTCTTGGACTAGCGGGAGAGGAGATACGCAGTATTTT. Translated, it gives CVRSSWTSGRGDTQYF.

The CDR3 DNA follows: TGTGCCAGCAGTCAACGGACAGGGGAAGGGCAAGAGACCCAGTACTTC. It encodes CASSQRTGEGQETQYF. The rearrangement uses TRBV28 and TRBJ2-5; 9 nucleotides agree with TRBD1. Per the germline V gene, CDR1 is MDHEN and CDR2 is SYDVKM. There are 16 residues in the CDR3. V was pared by 5 bases and J by 2 bases, with 9 bases of the junction left unmatched.

The CDR3 loop reads CSTGTSGKETQYF. The CDR3 nucleotides are TGCAGCACGGGAACTAGCGGGAAAGAGACCCAGTACTTC. The rearrangement links TRBV29-1 to TRBJ2-5, with 10 bases fitting TRBD2. The CDR3 runs to 13 residues. The V segment lost 8 bases and the J segment 3 bases; nucleotides outside the gene matches: 6. Per germline, CDR1 SQVTM and CDR2 ANQGSEA.